Presented here are 31 T cell receptor beta chains from one specimen sequenced in a study of spatial heterogeneity in lung cancer (dated by TCRdb to the late 2010s). The paper as a whole reports these results and caveats: A correlation was observed between the number of expanded intratumoral alpha and beta TCRs and the tumor nonsynonymous mutation count.

In the paper's terms, the time point label means: sample taken at primary tumor resection. The library was made by 5' RACE. Sequencing relied on a NextSeq 500. TCRdb trimmed the raw reads at Q25, called clones with MiXCR and kept productive beta chains. All rows with the same CDR3 protein become a single entry with the most common DNA and genes. The sample table contains about 13,000 distinct CDR3 sequences; only one count was recorded for under 6% of them. 20% to 25% of the sample lies in the top ten. These receptors have no known antigen. The input for sequencing was lung tumor tissue, taken at surgery. These receptors were obtained from a male donor with early-stage non-small cell lung cancer.

This clonotype was recorded many times. A library prepared for alpha chains yielded this beta chain as an off-target read; its size is of little meaning. The chain combines TRBV27 with TRBJ2-7; D is perhaps TRBD1 (5 bases). The CDR3 totals 13 residues. Germline CDR1 reads MNHEY; CDR2 reads SMNVEV (reference sequence). Trimming pared 1 base from V and 8 bases from J, leaving 12 bases between. CDR3: CASSLLVGRKQYF. In DNA, the CDR3 is TGTGCCAGCAGTTTATTAGTGGGGCGGAAGCAGTACTTC.

This clonotype was counted at least ten times. In a library made to pick up alpha chains, this beta chain is a stray read with a size that means little. V and J are TRBV20-1 and TRBJ2-2; 8 bases align to TRBD2. Losses at the gene ends were 1 base for V and 4 bases for J; bases not matched to a gene: 5. This CDR3 contains 15 residues. The germline gives CDR1 DFQATT, CDR2 SNEGSKA (reference sequence). The CDR3 DNA reads as TGCAGTGCTAGAGGGCCTAGCGGGTTCACCGGGGAGCTGTTTTTT. It is translated as CSARGPSGFTGELFF.

This clonotype was detected ten times or more. This beta chain is an unintended read in a library built for alpha chains; its size means little. The CDR3 coding sequence is TGCAGTGCTAGAGGTCCGGCACTCACTAACTATGGCTACACCTTC. It encodes CSARGPALTNYGYTF. This chain connects TRBV20-1 to TRBJ1-2; no clear D gene. The germline V and J ends were trimmed by 1 base and 0 bases, with 12 bases remaining between them. Germline CDR1 DFQATT, CDR2 SNEGSKA (reference sequence). CDR3 size: 15 residues.

This clonotype has only a few counts. This beta chain is off target for a library built for alpha chains, so its abundance means little. CDR3 sequence reads: CSARPFRLLTEAFF. The CDR3 DNA follows: TGCAGTGCTAGACCCTTTCGATTGCTTACTGAAGCTTTCTTT. V usage is TRBV20-1 and J usage is TRBJ1-1; unclear D gene. Germline V gene sequence: CDR1 DFQATT, CDR2 SNEGSKA (reference sequence). This CDR3 contains 14 residues. Trimming shortened V by 2 bases and J by 5 bases, and 15 bases separated the two germline ends.

This clonotype appeared many times. This beta chain is an off-target read within a library intended for alpha chains, so its frequency means little. The J gene is TRBJ2-1, the V gene TRBV20-1, with D unresolved. The CDR3 contains 10 residues. The V and J ends lost 6 bases and 8 bases respectively, with 8 bases between them. Germline V gene sequence: CDR1 DFQATT, CDR2 SNEGSKA (reference sequence). CDR3 coding DNA: TGCAGTGCGGCTTGGGATGAGCAGTTCTTC. Its protein product is CSAAWDEQFF.

There are many counts of this clonotype. Little can be read into the size of this beta chain, an off-target read in a library designed for alpha chains. The V and J genes are TRBV9 and TRBJ2-1; 10 positions agree with TRBD2. With V trimmed by 3 bases and J by 2 bases, 5 bases remained unmatched. There are 16 residues in the CDR3. Germline values: CDR1 SGDLS, CDR2 YYNGEE. The CDR3 is CASSERGGFTYNEQFF. As DNA, the CDR3 is TGTGCCAGCAGCGAGCGGGGGGGCTTTACCTACAATGAGCAGTTCTTC.

The table lists this clonotype with many counts. Because this beta chain is a stray read in a library intended to capture alpha chains, its abundance should not be given much weight. This chain links TRBV20-1 with TRBJ1-1; D is possibly TRBD1 (6 bases). The V gene's germline CDR1 is DFQATT and CDR2 SNEGSKA (reference sequence). This CDR3 has 14 amino acids. Trimming took 4 bases from V and 8 from J, leaving 20 bases between them. CDR3 region: CSAMRQDSTPEAFF. DNA for the CDR3: TGCAGTGCTATGAGACAGGATAGCACCCCCGAAGCTTTCTTT.

This clonotype was seen repeatedly, ten times or more. This beta chain represents an off-target read in a library built for alpha chains; its size is of limited meaning. The chain joins TRBV6-7 to TRBJ2-1; a weak D match, TRBD1 (5 bases). TRBV6-7 qualifies as an ORF whose function is uncertain. With 4 bases removed from V and 5 bases from J, the gap between germline ends came to 6 bases. The CDR3 spans 12 residues. The DNA for the CDR3 is TGTGCCAGCAGTTCCAGGGACAATGAGCAGTTCTTC. Protein sequence: CASSSRDNEQFF.

This clonotype is medium-sized (0.01 to 0.1%). This beta chain is off target for a library built for alpha chains, so its abundance means little. This chain joins TRBV6-2 or TRBV6-3 and TRBJ1-5; D possibly corresponds to TRBD1 (5 bases). The V and J ends lost 7 bases and 4 bases respectively, with 11 bases between them. From germline, CDR1 is MNHEY and CDR2 SVGEGT. The CDR3 totals 13 residues. This chain's CDR3 is CASTAWGNQPQHF. CDR3 sequence (DNA): TGTGCCAGCACTGCGTGGGGGAATCAGCCCCAGCATTTT.

This clonotype was seen repeatedly, ten times or more. The size of this beta chain means little, since it is a stray read in a library made for alpha chains. The gene calls are TRBV20-1 and TRBJ1-2; maybe TRBD1 (6 bases). Per germline, CDR1 DFQATT and CDR2 SNEGSKA (reference sequence). V lost 2 bases to trimming and J lost 3 bases, with 10 bases between them. The CDR3 length is 13 residues. For the CDR3, the DNA is TGCAGTGCTAGACAAGGGGGGGACTATGGCTACACCTTC. Residues: CSARQGGDYGYTF.

As regards this clonotype: For a library built for alpha chains, this beta chain is a stray read; little rests on its size. The genes are TRBV19 and TRBJ1-2; D gene ambiguous. Between the trimmed V and J ends, which lost 3 bases and 2 bases, there was a span of 10 bases. CDR1 and CDR2 (germline): LNHDA, SQIVND (reference sequence). This CDR3 is built from 14 residues. The CDR3 region has the DNA TGTGCCAGTAGTATTCGCCCAGCCAACTATGGCTACACCTTC. It specifies CASSIRPANYGYTF.

This clonotype was observed many times. This beta chain was picked up by a library intended for alpha chains and is off target, so its count carries little meaning. The chain links TRBV4-3 to TRBJ1-4; D is undetermined. V was clipped by 0 bases and J by 4 bases, with 12 bases between them. The germline gives CDR1 LGHNA, CDR2 YSLEER. CDR3 length: 16 amino acids. This chain's CDR3 is CASSQDHRRVNEKLFF. The CDR3 DNA reads TGCGCCAGCAGCCAAGATCATCGTCGGGTTAATGAAAAACTGTTTTTT.

This clonotype was observed at least ten times. This beta chain lies outside the target of a library built for alpha chains; its clone size means little. The gene calls are TRBV1 and TRBJ1-5; the D call in the table, TRBD1, was not verified against the DNA. TRBV1 is listed as a pseudogene. The CDR3 is 15 amino acids. CDR3 in DNA: TGCACCAGCAGGGACAGGGGGCATGACAATCAGCCCCAGCATTTT. Its translation: CTSRDRGHDNQPQHF.

This clonotype was picked up a small number of times. Little can be read into the size of this beta chain, an off-target read in a library designed for alpha chains. The chain links TRBV11-2 to TRBJ1-1, with TRBD1 matching 8 bases. Germline V gene sequence: CDR1 SGHAT, CDR2 FQNNGV. This CDR3 has 14 residues. Trimming at V came to 5 bases and at J to 3 bases, leaving 5 bases not matched to a gene. The CDR3 DNA reads TGTGCCAGCAGCGCGACAGGGGTGGACACTGAAGCTTTCTTT. It is translated as CASSATGVDTEAFF.

This clonotype has at least ten counts. Since the library was made to target alpha chains, this beta chain is a stray read and its abundance is not meaningful. The rearrangement links TRBV20-1 to TRBJ2-7, with D maybe TRBD2 (5 bases). This CDR3 region has 14 residues. Trimming cost V 6 bases and J 6 bases, with 21 bases left between them. CDR1 and CDR2 from the germline V gene are DFQATT and SNEGSKA (reference sequence). The CDR3 here is CSAPRTGMVGEQYF. CDR3 nucleotide sequence: TGCAGTGCCCCACGCACCGGGATGGTGGGCGAGCAGTACTTC.

This clonotype was found many times. This beta chain is a stray sequence in a library constructed for alpha chains; its clone size is not meaningful. The V call is TRBV7-6, the J call TRBJ2-3; D is undetermined. CDR3 size: 17 residues. Germline CDR1 reads SGHVS; CDR2 reads FNYEAQ. Trimming removed 5 bases from V and 2 bases from J, with 20 bases in between. Written as DNA, the CDR3 is TGTGCCAGCAGCCCCAGTCCGGCTGATTTAAACACAGATACGCAGTATTTT. Translated, it gives CASSPSPADLNTDTQYF. Full variable domain (missing parts from reference TRBV7-6 and TRBJ2-3): GAGVSQSPRYKVTKRGQDVALRCDPISGHVSLYWYRQALGQGPEFLTYFNYEAQQDKSGLPNDRFSAERPEGSISTLTIQRTEQRDSAMYRCASSPSPADLNTDTQYFGPGTRLTVL.

Worth noting for this clonotype: The junction departs from germline at one end; a sequencing error may be responsible. Since it is a stray read in a library aimed at alpha chains, this beta chain has a size that is not meaningful. In nucleotides, the CDR3 is TGTGCCAGCAGCTCCTTGGTTGACTCCATATGTTTT. Amino acids: CASSSLVDSICF. The chain is built from TRBV7-2 and TRBJ1-3; no reliable D call. Germline V gene data show CDR1 as SGHTA and CDR2 as FQGNSA. This CDR3 has 12 amino acids.

Remarks on this clonotype: A read error may be the cause here, since a much bigger clone is one base away. This beta chain is an off-target read within a library intended for alpha chains, so its frequency means little. CDR3 sequence (DNA): TGTGCCTGCAGTCCCTTAGCTGTTGGCTACACCTTC. It translates to CACSPLAVGYTF. The chain uses TRBV6-2 or TRBV6-3 and TRBJ1-2, with unresolved D. Germline loops: CDR1 MNHEY, CDR2 SVGEGT. This CDR3 has 12 residues.

Ten or more counts support this clonotype. Found in a library prepared for alpha chains, this beta chain is an off-target read, and its abundance has little meaning. J is TRBJ1-2 and V is TRBV20-1, with 8 bases identical to TRBD1. The CDR3 is 15 amino acids. The J segment lost 1 base and the V segment lost 1 base, leaving 5 bases of the junction unmatched. Per the germline V gene, CDR1 is DFQATT and CDR2 is SNEGSKA (reference sequence). This chain's CDR3 is CSARGTGNGNYGYTF. The CDR3 region has the DNA TGCAGTGCTAGAGGGACAGGGAACGGTAACTATGGCTACACCTTC.

This clonotype was detected ten times or more. Because this beta chain is a stray read in a library intended to capture alpha chains, its abundance should not be given much weight. The J gene is TRBJ2-4, the V gene TRBV7-9, with D tentatively TRBD1 (6 bases). From germline, CDR1 is SEHNR and CDR2 FQNEAQ (reference sequence). V dropped 0 bases and J dropped 10 bases, with 10 bases sitting between them. The CDR3 is 13 residues long. CDR3 bases: TGTGCCAGCAGCTTAGCCTCCGGACAGATTCAGTACTTC. It encodes CASSLASGQIQYF.

By its share, this clonotype is medium-sized. This beta chain is an off-target read within a library intended for alpha chains, so its frequency means little. The chain carries TRBV5-1 and TRBJ2-7; D remains ambiguous. The V end lost 1 base, the J end lost 1 base, and 9 bases lay between the germline ends. The CDR3 spans 14 residues. Germline-derived CDR1 and CDR2 are SGHRS and YFSETQ. For the CDR3, the DNA is TGCGCCAGCAGCTTGACGGCAGCTTCCTACGAGCAGTACTTC. It yields the protein CASSLTAASYEQYF.

This clonotype was counted many times. This beta chain is an unintended read in a library built for alpha chains; its size means little. This rearrangement joins TRBV6-5 to TRBJ2-7; TRBD1 might be the D (6 bases). V shed 5 bases and J shed 7 bases, with 18 bases lying between them. Germline CDR1 is MNHEY and CDR2 is SVGAGI. This CDR3 region has 14 residues. The CDR3 nucleotides are TGTGCCAGCAGTAAGCAGGGGATTACGGGGGAGCAGTACTTC. Translating gives CASSKQGITGEQYF.

This clonotype was observed at least ten times. A library made for alpha chains picked up this beta chain off target, so its size means little. The chain couples TRBV7-2 to TRBJ1-1; 7 positions match TRBD1. With V trimmed by 5 bases and J by 6 bases, 15 bases remained unmatched. Germline-derived CDR1 and CDR2 are SGHTA and FQGNSA. The CDR3 has 16 residues. The CDR3 loop reads CASSRGRAGGGAEAFF. The CDR3 DNA sequence: TGTGCCAGCAGCAGGGGGCGGGCAGGGGGAGGAGCTGAAGCTTTCTTT.

This clonotype was found many times. Little can be read into the size of this beta chain, an off-target read in a library designed for alpha chains. This chain joins TRBV6-5 and TRBJ1-1, with 9 bases that match TRBD1. The length of the CDR3 is 18 residues. The germline CDR1 and CDR2 sequences are MNHEY and SVGAGI. Trimming removed 2 bases from V and 0 bases from J; junction bases left unmatched: 10. CDR3 nucleotide sequence: TGTGCCAGCAGTTACCGGGGACAGGGATTGAGGATGAACACTGAAGCTTTCTTT. Translating gives CASSYRGQGLRMNTEAFF.

This clonotype was counted many times. This beta chain appears as a stray read in a library generated for alpha chains; its size is not informative. As DNA, the CDR3 is TGTGCCACCAAGGTTGAGCGGGGGGTTTTGGATGAGCAGTTCTTC. Translating gives CATKVERGVLDEQFF. The rearrangement uses TRBV10-3 and TRBJ2-1; 9 nucleotides align to TRBD2. The length of the CDR3 is 15 residues. Germline-derived CDR1 and CDR2 are ENHRY and SYGVKD. J was trimmed by 8 bases and V by 10 bases; bases with no gene match: 15.

There are many counts of this clonotype. Within a library made for alpha chains, this beta chain is off target, and its count is uninformative. V usage is TRBV7-2 and J usage is TRBJ1-2; no clear D. The CDR3 sequence is 14 residues long. Germline CDR1 is SGHTA and CDR2 is FQGNSA. V gave up 5 bases and J gave up 0 bases, with 10 bases separating them. Here the CDR3 DNA reads TGTGCCAGCAGCCCCTCCTCTACTAACTATGGCTACACCTTC. Translated: CASSPSSTNYGYTF.

A few counts support this clonotype. This beta chain came through as a stray read in a library set up for alpha chains, and its size says little. J is TRBJ2-7 and V is TRBV11-2; 7 bases agree with TRBD1. Germline V gene lookup returns CDR1 SGHAT and CDR2 FQNNGV. The ends lost 3 bases at V and 1 base at J; junction bases unmatched: 3. This CDR3 has 14 residues. The DNA of the CDR3 is TGTGCCAGCAGCTTTCCGGGACAGTCCTACGAGCAGTACTTC. Protein sequence: CASSFPGQSYEQYF.

This clonotype came up a few times. Because this beta chain is a stray read in a library intended to capture alpha chains, its abundance should not be given much weight. The chain uses TRBV15 and TRBJ2-3; D unresolved. This CDR3 comprises 14 residues. Trimming took 6 bases from V and 2 from J, leaving 12 bases between them. CDR1 LNHNV and CDR2 YYDKDF come from the germline V gene (reference sequence). The CDR3 region is CATSTRPDTDTQYF. As DNA, the CDR3 is TGTGCCACCAGTACTCGGCCAGACACAGATACGCAGTATTTT. The full variable domain, with the rest looked up from reference TRBV15 and TRBJ2-3, is DAMVIQNPRYQVTQFGKPVTLSCSQTLNHNVMYWYQQKSSQAPKLLFHYYDKDFNNEADTPDNFQSRRPNTSFCFLDIRSPGLGDTAMYLCATSTRPDTDTQYFGPGTRLTVL.

This clonotype was recorded at least ten times. Because this beta chain is a stray read in a library intended to capture alpha chains, its abundance should not be given much weight. Here the CDR3 reads CASSTRTGGPEQYF. CDR3 DNA: TGTGCCAGTAGTACAAGGACAGGGGGCCCCGAGCAGTACTTC. The chain uses TRBV19 and TRBJ2-7; 11 positions match TRBD1. Looked up from germline, CDR1 is LNHDA and CDR2 is SQIVND (reference sequence). The CDR3 runs to 14 residues. V lost 4 bases and J lost 6; bases outside the gene matches: 5.

This clonotype was detected ten times or more. This beta chain is an off-target read within a library intended for alpha chains, so its frequency means little. The chain recombines TRBV5-1 with TRBJ1-2; 10 nucleotides line up with TRBD1. The V and J ends lost 2 bases and 6 bases, in that order; junction bases with no gene match: 1. This CDR3 comprises 13 residues. Germline-derived CDR1 and CDR2 are SGHRS and YFSETQ. This chain's CDR3 is CASSLGTGDGYTF. CDR3 sequence (DNA): TGCGCCAGCAGCTTAGGGACAGGGGATGGCTACACCTTC.

This clonotype was recorded at least ten times. This beta chain lies outside the target of a library built for alpha chains; its clone size means little. The chain is built from TRBV29-1 and TRBJ1-5, with a possible D match to TRBD1 (5 bases). The CDR3 covers 14 residues. CDR1 and CDR2 from the germline V gene are SQVTM and ANQGSEA. V lost 1 base, J lost 6 bases, and 13 bases lay in between. The CDR3 region has the DNA TGCAGCGTTGAAGGGGGGTTTTGGGGTCAGCCCCAGCATTTT. Residues: CSVEGGFWGQPQHF.